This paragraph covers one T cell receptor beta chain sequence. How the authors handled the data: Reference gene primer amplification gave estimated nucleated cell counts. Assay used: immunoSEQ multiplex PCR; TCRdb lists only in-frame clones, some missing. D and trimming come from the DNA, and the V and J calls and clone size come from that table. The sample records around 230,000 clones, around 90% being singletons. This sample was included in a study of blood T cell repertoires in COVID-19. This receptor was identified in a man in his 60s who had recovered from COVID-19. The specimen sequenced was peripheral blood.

Here the CDR3 reads CASSRGLLVGTDTQYF. The CDR3 nucleotides read TGTGCCAGCAGCCGAGGACTTCTGGTAGGCACAGATACGCAGTATTTT. The chain has TRBV3-1 (or the pseudogene TRBV3-2) and TRBJ2-3, with D possibly matching TRBD2 (5 bases). The V and J ends lost 4 bases and 1 base respectively, with 15 bases between them. The CDR3 is made up of 16 amino acids. In germline, CDR1 is LGHDT, CDR2 YNNKEL (reference sequence).